The clone carrying this T cell receptor beta chain showed up just a few times. UMIs and sample barcodes were carried by the TCR alpha and TCR beta cDNA libraries that 5'RACE produced using constant-segment primers. In TCRdb, the 5' RACE reads were re-called with MiXCR into one record per CDR3 protein. The sample lists 400,000 to 450,000 distinct CDR3 sequences, more than 15% occurring once. This specimen comes from a study of T-cell memory formation after mild COVID-19. This TCR was recovered from a man aged 18 to 35 who had mild COVID-19 (a few samples of this study predate the infection). Cell type and time point are not known. Sequenced sample: PBMCs or a T cell subset sorted from them (not recorded which).

In nucleotides, the CDR3 is TGTGCCAGCAGCTTTACAGGGAGGGGGAATGAGCAGTTCTTC. This codes for CASSFTGRGNEQFF. The rearrangement links TRBV5-5 to TRBJ2-1; D might be TRBD2 (7 bases). This CDR3 region has 14 residues. The V and J ends lost 2 bases and 7 bases respectively, with 13 bases between them. Per the germline V gene, CDR1 is SGHKS and CDR2 is YYEKEE (reference sequence).